The T cell receptor (beta chain) described here comes from a study of blood T cell repertoires in COVID-19. Looking at the study overall: PBMCs, B-cell-depleted T cells, or T cells were the source of the cDNA or gDNA that made up the material.

Germline V gene data show CDR1 as ENHRY and CDR2 as SYGVKD. V lost 0 bases and J lost 1; bases outside the gene matches: 4. The CDR3 runs to 16 residues. Assay: immunoSEQ multiplex PCR; the TCRdb copy retains only in-frame clones and omits some. Of about 220,000 clones listed, around 80% are singletons. This clone was seen a single time. The receptor comes from a woman in her 70s with acute or convalescent COVID-19. The chain has TRBV10-3 and TRBJ1-2; 8 bases are shared with TRBD1. Sequenced: peripheral blood. The CDR3 reads CAISESTGVVNYGYTF. The CDR3 DNA follows: TGTGCCATCAGTGAGTCGACAGGGGTTGTTAACTATGGCTACACCTTC.